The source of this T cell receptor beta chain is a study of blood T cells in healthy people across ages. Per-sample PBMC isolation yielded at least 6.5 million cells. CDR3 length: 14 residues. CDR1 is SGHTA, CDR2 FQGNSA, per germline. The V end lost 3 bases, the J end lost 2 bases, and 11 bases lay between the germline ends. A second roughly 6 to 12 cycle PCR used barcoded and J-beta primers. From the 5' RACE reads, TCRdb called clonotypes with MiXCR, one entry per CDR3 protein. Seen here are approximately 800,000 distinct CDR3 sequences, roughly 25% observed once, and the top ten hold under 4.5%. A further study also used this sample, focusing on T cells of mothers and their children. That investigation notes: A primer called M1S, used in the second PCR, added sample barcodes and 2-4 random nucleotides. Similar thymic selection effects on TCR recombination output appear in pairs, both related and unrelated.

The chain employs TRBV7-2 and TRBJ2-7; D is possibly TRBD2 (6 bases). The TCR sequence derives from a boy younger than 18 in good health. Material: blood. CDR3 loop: CASSFTGLPYEQYF. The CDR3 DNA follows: TGTGCCAGCAGCTTTACGGGACTCCCCTACGAGCAGTACTTC.